This T cell receptor beta chain was found in a study of blood T cells in healthy people across ages. There are 13 residues in the CDR3. V shed 8 bases, J shed 9 bases, and the junction held 6 bases outside the gene matches. The germline gives CDR1 SNHLY, CDR2 FYNNEI. The study recruited healthy Caucasian donors from Russia who were aged about 6 to 95. A sample-barcoded 5' primer and a J-beta primer mix were used in a second PCR of roughly 6 to 11 cycles. Via MiXCR, TCRdb re-called the 5' RACE reads, giving one row per CDR3 protein. Counted here are around 2 million distinct CDR3 sequences, 30% to 40% occurring once; the ten biggest clones make up more than 20%.

The material sequenced was blood. The chain carries TRBV2 and TRBJ2-1; 11 nucleotides match TRBD2. This sequence was found in a human donor in good health. The DNA of the CDR3 is TGTGCCAGCCTAACTAGCGGGGGTACTGAGCAGTTCTTC. It specifies CASLTSGGTEQFF.